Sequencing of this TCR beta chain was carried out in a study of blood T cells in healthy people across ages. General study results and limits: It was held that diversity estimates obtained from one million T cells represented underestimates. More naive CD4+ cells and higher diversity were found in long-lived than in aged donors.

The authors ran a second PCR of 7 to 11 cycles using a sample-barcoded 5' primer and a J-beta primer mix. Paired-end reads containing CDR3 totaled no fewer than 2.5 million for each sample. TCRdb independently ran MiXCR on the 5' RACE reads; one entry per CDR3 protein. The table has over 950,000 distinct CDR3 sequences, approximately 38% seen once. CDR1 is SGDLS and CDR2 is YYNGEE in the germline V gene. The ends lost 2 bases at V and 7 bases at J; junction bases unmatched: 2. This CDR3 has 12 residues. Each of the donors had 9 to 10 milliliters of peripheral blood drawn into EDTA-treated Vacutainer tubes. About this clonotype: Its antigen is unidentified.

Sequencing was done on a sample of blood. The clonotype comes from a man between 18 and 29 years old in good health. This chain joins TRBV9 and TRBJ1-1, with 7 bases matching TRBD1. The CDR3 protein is CASSVGQDEAFF. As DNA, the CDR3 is TGTGCCAGCAGCGTCGGACAGGATGAAGCTTTCTTT.